Only a few counts were recorded for the clone carrying this T cell receptor beta chain. Its matching antigen is unknown. J lost 5 bases, V lost 4 bases, and 4 bases had no gene match. Looked up from germline, CDR1 is SNHLY and CDR2 is FYNNEI. This CDR3 has 14 residues. Researchers attached unique molecular identifiers to individual cDNA molecules. TCRdb called the 5' RACE reads again in MiXCR, with one record for every CDR3 protein. Here the sample spans 65,000 to 85,000 distinct CDR3 sequences, roughly 15% being singletons. This sample is drawn from a study of early T cells in non-severe SARS-CoV-2 infection. In the study overall: Bulk RNA from unsorted whole blood was sequenced; chains were unpaired. General study findings and limits: Matching with VDJdb favored anti-spike CD8 responses (missing private and CD4 specificities).

Sample: whole blood. The sequence was obtained from an adult who was a healthcare worker with PCR-confirmed SARS-CoV-2 infection or an uninfected control (not recorded which). V and J are TRBV2 and TRBJ2-1, with 8 bases aligning to TRBD1. CDR3 protein: CASSVQGANNEQFF. The DNA of the CDR3 is TGTGCCAGCAGTGTGCAGGGGGCGAACAATGAGCAGTTCTTC.